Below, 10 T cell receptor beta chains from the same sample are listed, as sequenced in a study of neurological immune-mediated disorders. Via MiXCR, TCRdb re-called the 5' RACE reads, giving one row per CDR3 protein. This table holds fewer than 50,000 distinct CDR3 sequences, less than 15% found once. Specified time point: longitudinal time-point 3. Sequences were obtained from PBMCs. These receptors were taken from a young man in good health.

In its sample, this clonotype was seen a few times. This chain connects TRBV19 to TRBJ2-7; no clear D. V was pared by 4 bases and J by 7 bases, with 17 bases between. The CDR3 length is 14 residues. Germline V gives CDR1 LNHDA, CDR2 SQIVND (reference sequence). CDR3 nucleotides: TGTGCCAGTAGTACCTTCGCCCGACATTGGGAGCAGTACTTC. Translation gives CASSTFARHWEQYF.

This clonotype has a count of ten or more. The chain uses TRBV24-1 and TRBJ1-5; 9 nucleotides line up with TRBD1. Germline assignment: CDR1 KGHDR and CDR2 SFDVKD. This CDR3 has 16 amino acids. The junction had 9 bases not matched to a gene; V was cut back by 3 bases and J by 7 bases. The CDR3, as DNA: TGTGCCACCAGTGATGCCGGGACAGGGAGGGAGCAGCCCCAGCATTTT. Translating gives CATSDAGTGREQPQHF.

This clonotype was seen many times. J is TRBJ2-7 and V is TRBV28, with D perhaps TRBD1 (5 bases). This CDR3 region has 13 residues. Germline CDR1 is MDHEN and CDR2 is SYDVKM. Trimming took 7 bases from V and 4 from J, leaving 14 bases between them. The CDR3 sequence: CASTRQTPYEQYF. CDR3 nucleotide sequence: TGTGCCAGCACCCGACAGACTCCGTACGAGCAGTACTTC. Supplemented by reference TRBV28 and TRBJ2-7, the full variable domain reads DVKVTQSSRYLVKRTGEKVFLECVQDMDHENMFWYRQDPGLGLRLIYFSYDVKMKEKGDIPEGYSVSREKKERFSLILESASTNQTSMYLCASTRQTPYEQYFGPGTRLTVT.

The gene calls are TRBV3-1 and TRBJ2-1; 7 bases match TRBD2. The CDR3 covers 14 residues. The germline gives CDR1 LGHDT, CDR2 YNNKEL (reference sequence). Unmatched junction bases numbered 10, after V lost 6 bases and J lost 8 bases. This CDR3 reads CASRDGGSEDEQFF. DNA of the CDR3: TGTGCCAGCAGGGACGGGGGGAGTGAGGATGAGCAGTTCTTC.

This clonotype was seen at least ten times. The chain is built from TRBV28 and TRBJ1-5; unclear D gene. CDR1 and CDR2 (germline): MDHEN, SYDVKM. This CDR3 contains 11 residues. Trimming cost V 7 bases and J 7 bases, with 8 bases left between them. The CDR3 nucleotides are TGTGCCAGCAATAAAGGACAGCCCCAGCATTTT. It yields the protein CASNKGQPQHF.

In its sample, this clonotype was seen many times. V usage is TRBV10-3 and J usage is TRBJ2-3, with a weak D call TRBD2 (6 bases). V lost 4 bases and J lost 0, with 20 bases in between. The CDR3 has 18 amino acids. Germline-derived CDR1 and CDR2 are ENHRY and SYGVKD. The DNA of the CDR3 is TGTGCCATCAGTGCGAGCGCTGGTAGCGGACCTAGCACAGATACGCAGTATTTT. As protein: CAISASAGSGPSTDTQYF.

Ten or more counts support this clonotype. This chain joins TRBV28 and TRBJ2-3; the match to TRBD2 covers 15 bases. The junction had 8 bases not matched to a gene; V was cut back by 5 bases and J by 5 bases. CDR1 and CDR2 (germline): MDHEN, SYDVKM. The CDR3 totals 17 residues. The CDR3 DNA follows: TGTGCCAGCAGTACTCCGGGACTAGCGGGAGGAGGAGATACGCAGTATTTT. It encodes CASSTPGLAGGGDTQYF.

CDR3: CACNRGGAEQYF. In DNA, the CDR3 is TGTGCCTGTAACCGGGGGGGAGCGGAGCAGTACTTC. The V call is TRBV30, the J call TRBJ2-7; 8 bases align to TRBD2. The length of the CDR3 is 12 residues. Germline trimming cut 6 bases from V and 7 bases from J; bases unmatched to any gene: 8. From germline, CDR1 is GTSNPN and CDR2 SVGIG (reference sequence).

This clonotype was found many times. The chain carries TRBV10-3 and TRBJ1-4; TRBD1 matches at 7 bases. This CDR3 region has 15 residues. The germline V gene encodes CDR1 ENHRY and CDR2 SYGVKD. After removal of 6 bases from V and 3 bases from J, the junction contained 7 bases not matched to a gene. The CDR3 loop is CAISSDRVPNEKLFF. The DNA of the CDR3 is TGTGCCATCAGCTCAGACAGGGTACCTAATGAAAAACTGTTTTTT.

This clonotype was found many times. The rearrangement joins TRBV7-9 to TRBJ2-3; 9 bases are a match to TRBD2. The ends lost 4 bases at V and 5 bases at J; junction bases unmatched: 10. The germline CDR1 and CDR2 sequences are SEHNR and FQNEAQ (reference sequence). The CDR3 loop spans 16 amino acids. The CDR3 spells CASSSPGGRAGDTQYF. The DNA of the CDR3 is TGTGCCAGCAGCTCCCCAGGCGGGAGGGCAGGAGATACGCAGTATTTT.